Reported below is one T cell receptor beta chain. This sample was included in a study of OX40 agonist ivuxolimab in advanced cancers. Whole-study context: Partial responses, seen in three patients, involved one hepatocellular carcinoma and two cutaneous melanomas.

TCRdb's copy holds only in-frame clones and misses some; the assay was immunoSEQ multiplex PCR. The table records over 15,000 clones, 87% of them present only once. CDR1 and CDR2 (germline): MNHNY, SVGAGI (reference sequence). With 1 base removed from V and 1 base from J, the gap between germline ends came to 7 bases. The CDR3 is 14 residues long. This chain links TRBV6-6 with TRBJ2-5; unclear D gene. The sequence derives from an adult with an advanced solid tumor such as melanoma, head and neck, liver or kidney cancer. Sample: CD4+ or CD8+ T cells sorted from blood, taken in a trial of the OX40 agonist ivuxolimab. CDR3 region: CASSYFYSQETQYF. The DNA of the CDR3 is TGTGCCAGCAGTTACTTTTACAGCCAAGAGACCCAGTACTTC.